This T cell receptor beta chain was found in a study of cytomegalovirus exposure and HLA in healthy donors. Remarks on this clone: Its antigen is currently unknown.

60 Vbeta and 13 Jbeta primers were used in PCR. Study processing details: Some 11 million shared chains were among the approximately 76 million unique TCR beta chains that a later analysis counted. Some clones are missing from TCRdb's copy, which holds only in-frame ones; the method was immunoSEQ multiplex PCR. V, J and clone size reflect that table, while D and trimming were determined from the DNA. The table records around 120,000 clones, approximately 80% of them present only once. V was shortened by 4 bases and J by 6 bases, with 9 bases between the two germline ends. CDR1 is MNHEY, CDR2 SVGAGI, per germline. The CDR3 is made up of 13 amino acids. Study conclusions and caveats: Some V segments, including TRBV6-2 and TRBV6-3, were excluded as indistinguishable. For most TCR beta V segments, an earlier analysis put the productive rate at about 90% or about 30% of the time. Some public TCRs appeared in many individuals, while most sequences were rare.

The receptor's source is a man in his forties or fifties in good health and CMV-seronegative. This chain connects TRBV6-5 to TRBJ2-2, with unresolved D. Source material: PBMCs. CDR3 bases: TGTGCCAGCAGTTTCGGTGTTCCCGGGGAGCTGTTTTTT. Translation gives CASSFGVPGELFF.